The rows below give T cell receptor beta chains drawn from one sample of a study of cytomegalovirus exposure and HLA in healthy donors. The protocol was immunoSEQ multiplex PCR, while the TCRdb copy is restricted to in-frame clones and leaves out a portion. The sample has approximately 220,000 clones, approximately 83% seen once. Sequencing was carried out using PBMCs. Source of these receptors: a boy aged 2 to 9 in good health and CMV-seronegative. Both conserved end residues are part of each CDR3. The D gene is left open where the match is weak. Size is omitted from some rows. Given values are once, few, many or a class for expanded clones.

TGTGCCAGCATCCCCATCGGGGGGGATCGTAGCTATGGCTACACCTTC | CASIPIGGDRSYGYTF | TRBJ1-2 | - | - | TRBV27
TGCAGCGTTTGGGACAGGGCCAGGAACACTGAAGCTTTCTTT | CSVWDRARNTEAFF | TRBJ1-1 | - | TRBD1 | TRBV29-1
TGTGCCAGCAGCGGGGGGGACGCTGAAGCTTTCTTT | CASSGGDAEAFF | TRBJ1-1 | few | - | TRBV7-9
TGTGCCAGCAGTGACTCCAGGACTAGCGGGAGTGACTACGAGCAGTACTTC | CASSDSRTSGSDYEQYF | TRBJ2-7 | - | TRBD2 | TRBV6-4
TGTGCCAGCAGTGGGGAGGTTACGATGTCCTACGAGCAGTACTTC | CASSGEVTMSYEQYF | TRBJ2-7 | - | - | TRBV25-1
TGCAGCGTCCGGAGGACCTCTGGAAACACCATATATTTT | CSVRRTSGNTIYF | TRBJ1-3 | - | - | TRBV29-1
TGTGCCAGCAGTGAAGCATGGAGGGCGAGGGGCTACACCTTC | CASSEAWRARGYTF | TRBJ1-2 | - | - | TRBV6-1
TGTGCCAGTAGCGTAACCGACCCAGGGGGCCGAGCTTTCTTT | CASSVTDPGGRAFF | TRBJ1-1 | - | TRBD1 | TRBV19
TGTGCCTGGAGTGTGGAGAACCTTTATGGCTACACCTTC | CAWSVENLYGYTF | TRBJ1-2 | - | - | TRBV30
TGTGCCAGCAGCTTAGGACAGGGACCCTACGAGCAGTACTTC | CASSLGQGPYEQYF | TRBJ2-7 | - | TRBD1 | TRBV11-3
TGTGCCAGCTCACGGGGGACAGACTCACTTCCTGGGGAGCTGTTTTTT | CASSRGTDSLPGELFF | TRBJ2-2 | - | TRBD1 | TRBV18
TGTGCCAGCAGCTTAGGGGCGGCAGGGAGGCACGAGCAGTACTTC | CASSLGAAGRHEQYF | TRBJ2-7 | - | - | TRBV7-6
TGTGCCAGCAGCCCCACAGGGGGAAGCGGAAACACCATATATTTT | CASSPTGGSGNTIYF | TRBJ1-3 | - | TRBD1 | TRBV6-6
TGTGCCAGCAGTTTTAGCGGACTATTCTCCTACGAGCAGTACTTC | CASSFSGLFSYEQYF | TRBJ2-7 | few | - | TRBV27
TGTGCCAGTAGTATAGTGACCGGGACACCTCGGGGAGATACGCAGTATTTT | CASSIVTGTPRGDTQYF | TRBJ2-3 | - | - | TRBV19
TGTGCCAGCAGCGTGGGGGACAGGACAGATACGCAGTATTTT | CASSVGDRTDTQYF | TRBJ2-3 | - | TRBD1 | TRBV9
TGTGCCAGCAGCCATAGACTAGCGGGAGGTGCAGAGACCCAGTACTTC | CASSHRLAGGAETQYF | TRBJ2-5 | - | TRBD2 | TRBV5-6